What follows are 5 T cell receptor beta chains derived from one specimen sequenced in a study of type 1 and type 2 diabetes patients. The PCR template was genomic DNA. Multiplex PCR with 30 forward and 13 reverse primers amplified the TCR beta CDR3. Each CDR3 protein gets one entry after TCRdb re-called the multiplex PCR reads with MiXCR. The sample consists of about 250,000 distinct CDR3 sequences, roughly 50% of them appearing once. What was sequenced was peripheral blood mononuclear cells (PBMCs). These receptors were obtained from a man aged 18 to 30 with type 2 diabetes.

Only a few counts were recorded for this clonotype. This rearrangement joins TRBV15 to TRBJ1-5; D is ambiguous. Germline-derived CDR1 and CDR2 are LNHNV and YYDKDF (reference sequence). The ends were cut back, 0 bases at V and 5 bases at J, with 17 bases in the middle. The CDR3 has 17 residues. The CDR3 sequence is CATSRDYLAADHQPQHF. The CDR3 bases are TGTGCCACCAGCAGAGATTATCTAGCGGCAGACCATCAGCCCCAGCATTTT. Full variable domain (rest looked up from reference TRBV15 and TRBJ1-5): DAMVIQNPRYQVTQFGKPVTLSCSQTLNHNVMYWYQQKSSQAPKLLFHYYDKDFNNEADTPDNFQSRRPNTSFCFLDIRSPGLGDTAMYLCATSRDYLAADHQPQHFGDGTRLSIL.

The rearrangement links TRBV28 to TRBJ1-1; perhaps TRBD1 as D (5 bases). The length of the CDR3 is 16 residues. The V gene lost 6 bases and the J gene lost 1 base, with 18 bases spanning the gap. The germline CDR1 and CDR2 sequences are MDHEN and SYDVKM. The CDR3 protein is CASRPSWGRANTEAFF. CDR3 sequence (DNA): TGTGCCAGCAGGCCCTCATGGGGCAGGGCGAACACTGAAGCTTTCTTT.

This clonotype came up many times. The chain is built from TRBV19 and TRBJ2-7; D is possibly TRBD2 (7 bases). This CDR3 spans 15 amino acids. Germline values: CDR1 LNHDA, CDR2 SQIVND (reference sequence). V was clipped by 7 bases and J by 4 bases, with 20 bases between them. CDR3 amino acids: CASTAAVGGGYEQYF. The CDR3 nucleotides read TGTGCCAGTACCGCGGCGGTGGGAGGGGGGTACGAGCAGTACTTC.

This clonotype was picked up a small number of times. V and J are TRBV27 and TRBJ2-1; 8 bases agree with TRBD2. In germline, CDR1 is MNHEY, CDR2 SMNVEV (reference sequence). The CDR3 extends over 14 amino acids. Trimming cost V 3 bases and J 2 bases; bases outside gene matches: 0. CDR3 bases: TGTGCCAGCAGTTTGCGGGAGGCCTACAATGAGCAGTTCTTC. Residues: CASSLREAYNEQFF.

The gene calls are TRBV27 and TRBJ2-3, with D hard to call. The CDR3 is made up of 13 amino acids. V lost 3 bases and J lost 4, with 8 bases in between. Germline V CDR1 and CDR2: MNHEY, SMNVEV (reference sequence). This CDR3 is CASSFQIADTQYF. CDR3 nucleotide sequence: TGTGCCAGCAGTTTCCAGATCGCAGATACGCAGTATTTT.